This TCR beta chain was sequenced for a study of T cells in Graves' hyperthyroidism and ophthalmopathy. Amplification of TCR beta CDR3 regions used RNA as the template. TCR CDR3 regions were first amplified by RT-PCR with HTBI primers. TCRdb re-called the multiplex PCR reads with MiXCR, one entry per CDR3 protein. Among hundreds of thousands of distinct CDR3 sequences listed, about 14% were seen once. Germline lookup yields CDR1 DFQATT and CDR2 SNEGSKA (reference sequence). The CDR3 is made up of 14 amino acids. Trimming at V came to 7 bases and at J to 2 bases, leaving 11 bases not matched to a gene. This clonotype has only a few counts. Its target is not known. Used for diagnoses were clinical symptoms, serum thyroxine and TRAb, thyroid ultrasound and orbital computed tomography. Out of 10 ml of fresh peripheral blood came the PBMCs. Study-wide results and limits: Before onset, by a median of around 6.4 months, the model predicted ophthalmopathy. Most thyroid clonotypes expanded above 0.001 appeared in blood too.

This TCR derives from a young woman with Graves' hyperthyroidism. The sample was blood. The rearrangement uses TRBV20-1 and TRBJ2-7, with 7 bases fitting TRBD2. In DNA, the CDR3 is TGCAGTGTTCTCAACTCCAGCGGGGCCTACGAGCAGTACTTC. This sequence encodes CSVLNSSGAYEQYF.